Shown below are 21 T cell receptor beta chains from a single sample sequenced in a study of T cell responses to AZD1222 COVID-19 vaccine. Clones were sequenced by immunoSEQ multiplex PCR, and TCRdb holds only the in-frame ones, with some missing. The sample yields 110,000 or so clones, approximately 87% seen once. The material sequenced was peripheral blood, taken 28 days after the second AZD1222 dose. The receptors originated from an adult who received the AZD1222 COVID-19 vaccine.

The chain joins TRBV5-1 to TRBJ2-7, with D uncertain. Germline CDR1 reads SGHRS; CDR2 reads YFSETQ. V lost 10 bases and J 6 bases, leaving 14 bases between the germline ends. The CDR3 runs to 11 residues. CDR3 protein: CAAQVPGEQYF. In DNA, the CDR3 is TGCGCCGCACAAGTACCGGGCGAGCAGTACTTC.

The chain recombines TRBV28 with TRBJ1-2; a weak D match, TRBD1 (5 bases). Trimming took off 5 bases at V and 0 bases at J, with 16 bases between the two ends. Per germline, CDR1 MDHEN and CDR2 SYDVKM. CDR3 size: 16 residues. CDR3 region: CASSPIRWTPNYGYTF. For the CDR3, the DNA is TGTGCCAGCAGTCCAATAAGGTGGACACCTAACTATGGCTACACCTTC.

This chain uses TRBV18 with TRBJ1-5, with 7 positions matching TRBD1. Germline assignment: CDR1 KGHSH and CDR2 LQKENI. Trimming at V came to 5 bases and at J to 3 bases, leaving 4 bases not matched to a gene. There are 14 residues in the CDR3. The CDR3 sequence is CASSEGTDNQPQHF. CDR3 DNA sequence: TGTGCCAGCTCAGAGGGGACAGACAATCAGCCCCAGCATTTT.

This clone has only one observation. V and J are TRBV6-5 and TRBJ1-1, with 11 bases fitting TRBD1. V trimming: 10 bases; J trimming: 3 bases; junction bases outside the gene matches: 4. From germline, CDR1 is MNHEY and CDR2 SVGAGI. This CDR3 is 13 amino acids long. The CDR3 DNA sequence: TGTGCCATAAGGGACAGGGGGGACACTGAAGCTTTCTTT. Its protein product is CAIRDRGDTEAFF.

The chain links TRBV5-5 to TRBJ2-7, with TRBD2 identical over 7 bases. The CDR3 is 15 residues long. J gave up 1 base and V 0 bases, and 4 bases lay outside the gene matches. The germline V gene encodes CDR1 SGHKS and CDR2 YYEKEE (reference sequence). The CDR3 DNA is TGTGCCAGCAGCTTGGGGACTAGGGTATCCTACGAGCAGTACTTC. Residues: CASSLGTRVSYEQYF.

The chain links TRBV7-2 to TRBJ2-7; TRBD1 agrees at 9 bases. Per germline, CDR1 SGHTA and CDR2 FQGNSA. V trimming: 7 bases; J trimming: 1 base; junction bases outside the gene matches: 8. The CDR3 is 15 amino acids. The CDR3, as DNA: TGTGCCAGCACCTTCACCGGGACAGGGTCCTACGAGCAGTACTTC. Protein: CASTFTGTGSYEQYF.

The chain carries TRBV11-2 and TRBJ1-2; D might be TRBD1 (6 bases). V dropped 4 bases and J dropped 4 bases, with 19 bases sitting between them. Germline V lookup: CDR1 SGHAT, CDR2 FQNNGV. The CDR3 has 16 amino acids. The CDR3 sequence is CASSSLTGGLSYGYTF. The CDR3 DNA is TGTGCCAGCAGCTCCCTGACGGGGGGCTTGAGCTATGGCTACACCTTC.

This clone was observed a handful of times. V is TRBV6-2 or TRBV6-3 and J is TRBJ1-5, with D possibly matching TRBD1 (5 bases). V lost 5 bases to trimming and J lost 6 bases, with 8 bases between them. The CDR3 extends over 12 amino acids. Germline values: CDR1 MNHEY, CDR2 SVGEGT. CDR3 nucleotide sequence: TGTGCCAGCAGTCGTCAGGGTCAGCCCCAGCATTTT. Translated, it gives CASSRQGQPQHF.

CDR3 in DNA: TGTGCCAGCAGCTTAATCGATGAAAAACTGTTTTTT. This gives the protein CASSLIDEKLFF. The chain employs TRBV7-2 and TRBJ1-4; D call uncertain. This CDR3 has 12 residues. V was pared by 2 bases and J by 6 bases, with 4 bases between. Germline V lookup: CDR1 SGHTA, CDR2 FQGNSA.

Details on this clone: An end of the junction does not agree with germline; a read error may underlie this. The chain carries TRBV13 and TRBJ1-2, with 7 bases identical to TRBD1. The germline V gene encodes CDR1 PRHDT and CDR2 FYEKMQ (reference sequence). CDR3 length equals 12 residues. Here the CDR3 reads CASSFSLGQSAF. The CDR3 region has the DNA TGTGCCAGCAGTTTTAGCCTGGGACAGTCCGCCTTC.

There are a few counts of this clone. The chain carries TRBV5-1 and TRBJ1-1, with 7 bases fitting TRBD1. The CDR3 is 14 residues long. V trimming: 4 bases; J trimming: 1 base; junction bases outside the gene matches: 4. The germline gives CDR1 SGHRS, CDR2 YFSETQ. The CDR3 loop reads CASSQGTANTEAFF. CDR3 sequence (DNA): TGCGCCAGCAGCCAGGGGACAGCGAACACTGAAGCTTTCTTT. Filled out from reference TRBV5-1 and TRBJ1-1, the complete variable domain reads KAGVTQTPRYLIKTRGQQVTLSCSPISGHRSVSWYQQTPGQGLQFLFEYFSETQRNKGNFPGRFSGRQFSNSRSEMNVSTLELGDSALYLCASSQGTANTEAFFGQGTRLTVV.

The V call is TRBV2, the J call TRBJ2-2; 14 bases match TRBD2. Germline V gene data show CDR1 as SNHLY and CDR2 as FYNNEI. The CDR3 runs 16 residues. J was trimmed by 1 base and V by 7 bases; bases with no gene match: 2. CDR3 nucleotides: TGTGCCAGCACTGGGACTAGCGGGAGGAACACCGGGGAGCTGTTTTTT. It yields the protein CASTGTSGRNTGELFF.

V usage is TRBV6-5 and J usage is TRBJ1-2, with 7 positions matching TRBD1. The CDR3 runs to 14 residues. Germline-derived CDR1 and CDR2 are MNHEY and SVGAGI. With 4 bases clipped from V and 6 bases from J, the junction kept 8 bases outside the gene matches. Here the CDR3 reads CASSSRQGFHGYTF. In nucleotides, the CDR3 is TGTGCCAGCAGTTCCCGACAGGGCTTCCATGGCTACACCTTC.

The V and J genes are TRBV7-6 and TRBJ1-3; the D gene is possibly TRBD1 (6 bases). The CDR3 extends over 17 amino acids. The germline V and J ends were trimmed by 5 bases and 0 bases, with 17 bases remaining between them. CDR1 is SGHVS and CDR2 is FNYEAQ in the germline V gene. The CDR3 DNA is TGTGCCAGCAGCCGGACCTACAGGGATCGCTCTGGAAACACCATATATTTT. Translated, it gives CASSRTYRDRSGNTIYF.

This clone came up once. The genes are TRBV7-8 and TRBJ2-2; D not resolved. CDR1 SGHVS and CDR2 FQNEAQ come from the germline V gene. V lost 8 bases to trimming and J lost 0 bases, with 7 bases between them. The CDR3 loop spans 13 amino acids. The CDR3 spells CASLRPNTGELFF. The CDR3 region has the DNA TGTGCCAGCCTCCGACCGAACACCGGGGAGCTGTTTTTT.

This chain links TRBV19 with TRBJ2-1; TRBD1 matches at 7 bases. CDR1 and CDR2 from the germline V gene are LNHDA and SQIVND (reference sequence). CDR3 length: 15 residues. V lost 10 bases, J lost 4 bases, and 13 bases stayed unmatched. The CDR3 is CATLQTGTEYNEQFF. The DNA of the CDR3 is TGTGCCACTCTACAGACCGGGACAGAATACAATGAGCAGTTCTTC. The full variable domain, its missing parts supplied by reference TRBV19 and TRBJ2-1, is DGGITQSPKYLFRKEGQNVTLSCEQNLNHDAMYWYRQDPGQGLRLIYYSQIVNDFQKGDIAEGYSVSREKKESFPLTVTSAQKNPTAFYLCATLQTGTEYNEQFFGPGTRLTVL.

This clone was found a few times. This chain connects TRBV7-9 to TRBJ2-2; 9 nucleotides match TRBD1. Germline V lookup: CDR1 SEHNR, CDR2 FQNEAQ (reference sequence). The CDR3 runs 19 residues. After removal of 5 bases from V and 8 bases from J, the junction contained 21 bases not matched to a gene. CDR3: CASSPALGPGQGTLGELFF. Here the CDR3 DNA reads TGTGCCAGCAGCCCCGCGCTTGGACCGGGACAGGGTACCTTGGGGGAGCTGTTTTTT.

This clone was seen only a few times. The V and J genes are TRBV6-5 and TRBJ1-1; D unclear. Germline V gives CDR1 MNHEY, CDR2 SVGAGI. The V end lost 7 bases, the J end lost 1 base, and 10 bases lay between the germline ends. The CDR3 is made up of 13 amino acids. This chain's CDR3 is CASTLVPNTEAFF. CDR3 in DNA: TGTGCCAGCACCCTAGTACCGAACACTGAAGCTTTCTTT.

The chain recombines TRBV30 with TRBJ1-1; possible D gene TRBD1, 6 bases. Trimming left V 2 bases short and J 4 bases short, with 11 bases between. The CDR3 loop spans 13 amino acids. Germline CDR1 reads GTSNPN; CDR2 reads SVGIG (reference sequence). The CDR3 bases are TGTGCCTGGAGTTTTGGGGGGCTCACTGAAGCTTTCTTT. It yields the protein CAWSFGGLTEAFF.

The count of this clone is one. The chain has TRBV4-2 and TRBJ2-5; 7 bases fit TRBD1. Unmatched junction bases numbered 8, after V lost 1 base and J lost 3 bases. Germline V gene data show CDR1 as LGHNA and CDR2 as YNFKEQ. The CDR3 runs 16 residues. The CDR3 is CASSQGQGKGEETQYF. The CDR3 nucleotides read TGTGCCAGCAGCCAAGGACAGGGTAAGGGGGAAGAGACCCAGTACTTC.

The gene calls are TRBV28 and TRBJ2-2; no firm D call. V shed 10 bases and J shed 3 bases, with 18 bases lying between them. Germline V gene lookup returns CDR1 MDHEN and CDR2 SYDVKM. This CDR3 is 15 amino acids long. CDR3 in amino acids: CATWSPGPYTGELFF. The CDR3 DNA reads as TGTGCCACCTGGTCCCCAGGTCCTTACACCGGGGAGCTGTTTTTT.